This TCR beta chain was captured in a study of CD8+ T cells in alopecia areata. This clone has a handful of counts. Its specificity is unknown. The sequencing template was cDNA reverse transcribed from extracted RNA. Data came from immunoSEQ multiplex PCR; TCRdb stores just in-frame clones and leaves some out. The sample holds more than 110,000 clones, around 60% seen once. Specimens obtained from alopecia areata patients comprised lesional scalp punch biopsies and peripheral blood. Study-wide points: It was less clear whether patients shared TCRs than it was in mice, possibly because of HLA. Normal-skin resident alphabeta T cells also appear among scalp sample sequences. Lesional scalp exceeded normal scalp in clonality, especially in alopecia totalis/universalis.

The germline V and J ends were trimmed by 2 bases and 7 bases, with 10 bases remaining between them. The CDR3 contains 14 residues. From germline, CDR1 is SGHRS and CDR2 YFSETQ. Source: CD4+ T cells sorted from blood, taken at week 0. The TCR sequence derives from a human donor with alopecia areata. The rearrangement links TRBV5-1 to TRBJ1-6; D not certain. The CDR3 spells CASSFAGRNSPLHF. In DNA, the CDR3 is TGCGCCAGCAGCTTCGCCGGGAGGAATTCACCCCTCCACTTT.